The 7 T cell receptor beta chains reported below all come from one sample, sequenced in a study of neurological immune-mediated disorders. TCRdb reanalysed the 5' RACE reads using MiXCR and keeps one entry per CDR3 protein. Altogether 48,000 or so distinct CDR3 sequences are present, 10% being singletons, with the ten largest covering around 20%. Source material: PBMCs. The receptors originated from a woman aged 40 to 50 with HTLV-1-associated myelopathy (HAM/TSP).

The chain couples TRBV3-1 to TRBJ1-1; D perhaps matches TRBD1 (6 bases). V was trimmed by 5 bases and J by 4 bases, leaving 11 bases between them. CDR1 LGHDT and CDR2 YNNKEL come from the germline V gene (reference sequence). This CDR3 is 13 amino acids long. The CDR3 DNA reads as TGTGCCAGCAGCTCAATACAGGGCACTGAAGCTTTCTTT. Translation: CASSSIQGTEAFF.

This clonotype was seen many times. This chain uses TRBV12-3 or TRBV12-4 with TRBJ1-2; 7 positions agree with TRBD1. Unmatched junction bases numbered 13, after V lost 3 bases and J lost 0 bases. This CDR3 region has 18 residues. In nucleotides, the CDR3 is TGTGCCAGCAGTTTTCCTCGGGACAGAGACCGGGCTAACTATGGCTACACCTTC. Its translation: CASSFPRDRDRANYGYTF.

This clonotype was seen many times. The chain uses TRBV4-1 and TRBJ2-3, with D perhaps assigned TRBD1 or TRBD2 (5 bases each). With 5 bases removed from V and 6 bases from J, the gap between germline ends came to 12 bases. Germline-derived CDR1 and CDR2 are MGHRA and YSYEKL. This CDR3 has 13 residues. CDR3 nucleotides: TGCGCCAGCAGCGGGGGACCGAGGGATACGCAGTATTTT. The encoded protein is CASSGGPRDTQYF.

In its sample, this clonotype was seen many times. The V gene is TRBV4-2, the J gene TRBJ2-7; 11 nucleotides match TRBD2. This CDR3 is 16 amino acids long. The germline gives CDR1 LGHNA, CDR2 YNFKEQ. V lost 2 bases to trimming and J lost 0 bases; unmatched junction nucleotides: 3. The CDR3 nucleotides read TGTGCCAGCAGCCAATTTGGACTAGCGGGCTCCTACGAGCAGTACTTC. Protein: CASSQFGLAGSYEQYF.

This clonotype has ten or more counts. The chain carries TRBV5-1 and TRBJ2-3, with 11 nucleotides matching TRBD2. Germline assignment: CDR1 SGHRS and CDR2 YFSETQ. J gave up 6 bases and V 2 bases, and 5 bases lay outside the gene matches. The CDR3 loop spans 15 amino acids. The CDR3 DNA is TGCGCCAGCAGCTTCCTAGCGGGAGGTGATGATACGCAGTATTTT. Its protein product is CASSFLAGGDDTQYF.

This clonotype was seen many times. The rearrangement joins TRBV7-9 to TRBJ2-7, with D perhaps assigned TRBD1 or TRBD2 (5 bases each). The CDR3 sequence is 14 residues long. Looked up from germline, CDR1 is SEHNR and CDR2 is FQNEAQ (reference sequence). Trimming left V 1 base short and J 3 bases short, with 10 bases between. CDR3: CASSLGGFIYEQYF. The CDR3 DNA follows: TGTGCCAGCAGCTTAGGGGGGTTTATCTACGAGCAGTACTTC. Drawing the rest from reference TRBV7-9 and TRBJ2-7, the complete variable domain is DTGVSQNPRHKITKRGQNVTFRCDPISEHNRLYWYRQTLGQGPEFLTYFQNEAQLEKSRLLSDRFSAERPKGSFSTLEIQRTEQGDSAMYLCASSLGGFIYEQYFGPGTRLTVT.

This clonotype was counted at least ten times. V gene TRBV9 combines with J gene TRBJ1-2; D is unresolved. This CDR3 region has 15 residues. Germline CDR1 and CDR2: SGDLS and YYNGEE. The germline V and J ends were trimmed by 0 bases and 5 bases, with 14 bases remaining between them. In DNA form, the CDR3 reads TGTGCCAGCAGCGTAGGCCTGGCGGACCTATATGGCTACACCTTC. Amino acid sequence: CASSVGLADLYGYTF.